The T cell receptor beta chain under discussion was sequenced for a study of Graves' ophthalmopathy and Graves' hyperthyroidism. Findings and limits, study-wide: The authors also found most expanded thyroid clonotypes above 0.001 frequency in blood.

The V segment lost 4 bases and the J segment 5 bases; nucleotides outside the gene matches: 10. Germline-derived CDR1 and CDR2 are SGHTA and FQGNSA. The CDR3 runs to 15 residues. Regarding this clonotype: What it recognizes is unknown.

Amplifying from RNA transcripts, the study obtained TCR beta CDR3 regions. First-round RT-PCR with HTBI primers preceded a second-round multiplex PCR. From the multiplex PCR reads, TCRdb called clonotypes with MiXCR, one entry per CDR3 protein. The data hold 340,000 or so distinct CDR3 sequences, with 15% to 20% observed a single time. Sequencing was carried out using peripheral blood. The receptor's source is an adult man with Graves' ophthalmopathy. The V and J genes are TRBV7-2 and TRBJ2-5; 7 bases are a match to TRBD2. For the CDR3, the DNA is TGTGCCAGCAGCTCCCTAGCGGCCCCTTGGGAGACCCAGTACTTC. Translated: CASSSLAAPWETQYF.